This TCR beta chain came from a study of blood T cell repertoires in COVID-19. Germline CDR1 is MDHEN and CDR2 is SYDVKM. The V and J ends lost 5 bases and 7 bases respectively, with 8 bases between them. The CDR3 has 12 amino acids. Authors' methods: Reference gene primer amplification yielded estimated nucleated cell counts. TCRdb's copy holds only in-frame clones and misses some; the assay was immunoSEQ multiplex PCR. V and J calls and clone size are those listed in that table; D and trimming were worked out from the DNA. Among about 490,000 clones listed, 80% to 90% were seen once. This chain uses TRBV28 with TRBJ1-4; D perhaps matches TRBD1 (6 bases). The TCR comes from a human donor in a cohort sampled during active COVID-19. The sample comprised peripheral blood. The DNA for the CDR3 is TGTGCCAGCAGTGGGGGCCCTGAAAAACTGTTTTTT. Amino acids: CASSGGPEKLFF.